This T cell receptor beta chain was recorded in a study of cytomegalovirus exposure and HLA in healthy donors. The PCR made use of 60 Vbeta and 13 Jbeta primers. Clones were read by immunoSEQ multiplex PCR, and TCRdb kept only the in-frame ones, dropping some. The top ten clones hold around 12% of a sample with over 60,000 clones, 60% to 85% of them seen once. About this clone itself: What it recognizes is unknown.

The CDR3 runs to 13 residues. CDR1 is SGHAT, CDR2 FQNNGV, per germline. V was cut by 3 bases and J by 5 bases, with 10 bases left in between. Study outcomes and limitations: Upon later analysis, TCR association rates were observed to vary by HLA locus, being highest for DRB1 and lowest for HLA-C. Researchers reported in a later analysis that common viral pathogens appeared linked to several top clusters. A missense variant in DCLRE1C was later tied to TCR beta V- and J-gene trimming.

The rearrangement joins TRBV11-2 to TRBJ1-1; no clear D. The receptor's source is a man between 65 and 80 years old in good health and CMV-seronegative. Sequenced sample: PBMCs. CDR3 sequence: CASSFVGDTEAFF. The CDR3 DNA reads TGTGCCAGCAGCTTTGTCGGTGATACTGAAGCTTTCTTT.